This T cell receptor beta chain was identified in a study of T cells in localized non-small cell lung cancer. Overall study results and limits: Uninvolved adjacent lung, not tumor, had the highest T cell clonality. Heterogeneity is still possible, as just one tumor region was sequenced. A median 57 of the top 100 tumor clones appeared in adjacent lung. Higher T cell density in the blood was associated with longer overall survival, whereas higher adjacent-lung clonality associated with shorter survival.

Regarding this clone: Its antigen is as yet unknown.

Trimming pared 4 bases from V and 0 bases from J, leaving 19 bases between. The V gene's germline CDR1 is SGHNT and CDR2 YYREEE (reference sequence). CDR3 length: 17 residues. Generated by immunoSEQ multiplex PCR, the TCRdb table keeps only in-frame clones and is missing some. Among 40,000 to 55,000 clones, 81% were seen once, and the ten largest hold approximately 17%. The sequences come from peripheral blood mononuclear cells, collected before any cancer treatment. This TCR came from a man aged 35-69 years with stage III lung adenocarcinoma. The rearrangement links TRBV5-4 to TRBJ2-5; D gene uncertain. CDR3 sequence reads: CASSAIAEQEYQETQYF. The CDR3 DNA reads as TGTGCCAGCAGCGCAATTGCGGAGCAAGAGTACCAAGAGACCCAGTACTTC.